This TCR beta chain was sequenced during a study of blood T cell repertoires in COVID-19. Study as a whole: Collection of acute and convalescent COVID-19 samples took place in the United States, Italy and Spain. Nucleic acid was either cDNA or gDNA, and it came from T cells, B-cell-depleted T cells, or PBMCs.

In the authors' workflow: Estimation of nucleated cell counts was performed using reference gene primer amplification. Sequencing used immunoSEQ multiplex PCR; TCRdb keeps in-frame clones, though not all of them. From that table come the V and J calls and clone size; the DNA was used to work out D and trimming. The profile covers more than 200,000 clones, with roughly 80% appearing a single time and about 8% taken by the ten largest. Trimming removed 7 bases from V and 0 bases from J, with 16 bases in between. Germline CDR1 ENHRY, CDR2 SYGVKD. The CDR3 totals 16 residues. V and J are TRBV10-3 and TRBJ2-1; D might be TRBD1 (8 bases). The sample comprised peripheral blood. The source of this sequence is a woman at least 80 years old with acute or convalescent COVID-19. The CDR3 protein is CAITPTGGGSYNEQFF. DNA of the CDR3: TGTGCCATCACTCCAACAGGGGGGGGCTCCTACAATGAGCAGTTCTTC.